Listed below are T cell receptor beta chains from one sample, sequenced in a study of OX40 agonist ivuxolimab in advanced cancers. Sequencing used immunoSEQ multiplex PCR; TCRdb keeps in-frame clones, though not all of them. The sample has some 83,000 clones, 93% seen once; the top ten hold less than 7%. The sequenced sample was CD4+ or CD8+ T cells sorted from blood, obtained in a trial of the OX40 agonist ivuxolimab. These receptors were collected from an adult with an advanced solid tumor such as melanoma, head and neck, liver or kidney cancer. Each CDR3 is given with its conserved first and last residue. Fields, in order: V gene, D gene, J gene, CDR3 protein. The D gene is left open where the match is weak.

V: TRBV9; D: .; J: TRBJ1-5; CDR3: CASSVDGRSNNQPQHF
V: TRBV14; D: TRBD2; J: TRBJ2-3; CDR3: CASSPQTGLGPDTQYF
V: TRBV30; D: .; J: TRBJ1-1; CDR3: CACLNQGNTEAFF
V: TRBV6-1; D: .; J: TRBJ1-1; CDR3: CASSEWGWAEAFF
V: TRBV27; D: TRBD1; J: TRBJ1-1; CDR3: CASSLWPPGQRNTEAFF
V: TRBV10-2; D: .; J: TRBJ2-1; CDR3: CASNRNEQFF
V: TRBV20-1; D: .; J: TRBJ2-3; CDR3: CSAIVDTQYF
V: TRBV14; D: .; J: TRBJ2-1; CDR3: CASSPGGHEQFF
V: TRBV6-5; D: TRBD2; J: TRBJ2-5; CDR3: CAGISTSGGLETQYF
V: TRBV7-8; D: .; J: TRBJ1-5; CDR3: CASSWRVGSNQPQHF
V: TRBV19; D: .; J: TRBJ1-5; CDR3: CASSIDVSRQNQPQHF
V: TRBV27; D: .; J: TRBJ1-1; CDR3: CASSLAGGFIHTEAFF
V: TRBV6-1; D: .; J: TRBJ2-5; CDR3: CASSGLRKLQETQYF
V: TRBV18; D: TRBD1; J: TRBJ2-7; CDR3: CASSLGQGSSSEQYF
V: TRBV7-8; D: .; J: TRBJ2-2; CDR3: CASSFFRGPNTGELFF
V: TRBV7-8; D: .; J: TRBJ2-3; CDR3: CASSLNSAYTDTQYF
V: TRBV10-3; D: TRBD1; J: TRBJ1-2; CDR3: CAISGGTVPNYGYTF
V: TRBV27; D: .; J: TRBJ1-5; CDR3: CASSQLGGAGNQPQHF
V: TRBV5-1; D: TRBD2; J: TRBJ2-1; CDR3: CASSVGRADEQFF
V: TRBV9; D: .; J: TRBJ1-2; CDR3: CASSPRSLDYSYGYTF
V: TRBV9; D: TRBD2; J: TRBJ2-2; CDR3: CASSTQREIAGELFF
V: TRBV6-1; D: .; J: TRBJ2-7; CDR3: CASTAMAASYEQYF
V: TRBV27; D: .; J: TRBJ2-7; CDR3: CASSNYYEQYF
V: TRBV4-1; D: .; J: TRBJ2-1; CDR3: CASSPPMGNEQFF
V: TRBV2; D: TRBD2; J: TRBJ2-1; CDR3: CASSVGTSSRNEQFF
V: TRBV2; D: TRBD1; J: TRBJ2-5; CDR3: CASSTGVWEETQYF
V: TRBV2; D: .; J: TRBJ2-3; CDR3: CASSNPSSTDTQYF
V: TRBV6-5; D: .; J: TRBJ2-5; CDR3: CASSPGSRGSQYF
V: TRBV6-5; D: .; J: TRBJ2-7; CDR3: CASSYGGTYEQYF
V: TRBV27; D: .; J: TRBJ1-5; CDR3: CASSLYSSNQPQHF